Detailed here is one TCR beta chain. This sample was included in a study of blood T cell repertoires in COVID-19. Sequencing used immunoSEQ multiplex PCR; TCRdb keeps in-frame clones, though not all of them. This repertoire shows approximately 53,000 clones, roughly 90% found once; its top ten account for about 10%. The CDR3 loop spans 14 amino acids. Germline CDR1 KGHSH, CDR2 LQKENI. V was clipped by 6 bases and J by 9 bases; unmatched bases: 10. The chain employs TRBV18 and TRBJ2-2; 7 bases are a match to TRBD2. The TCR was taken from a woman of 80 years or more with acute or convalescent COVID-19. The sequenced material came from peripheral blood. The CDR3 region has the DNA TGTGCCAGCTCGGAAGGGACTAACCTATGGGAGCTGTTTTTT. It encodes CASSEGTNLWELFF.